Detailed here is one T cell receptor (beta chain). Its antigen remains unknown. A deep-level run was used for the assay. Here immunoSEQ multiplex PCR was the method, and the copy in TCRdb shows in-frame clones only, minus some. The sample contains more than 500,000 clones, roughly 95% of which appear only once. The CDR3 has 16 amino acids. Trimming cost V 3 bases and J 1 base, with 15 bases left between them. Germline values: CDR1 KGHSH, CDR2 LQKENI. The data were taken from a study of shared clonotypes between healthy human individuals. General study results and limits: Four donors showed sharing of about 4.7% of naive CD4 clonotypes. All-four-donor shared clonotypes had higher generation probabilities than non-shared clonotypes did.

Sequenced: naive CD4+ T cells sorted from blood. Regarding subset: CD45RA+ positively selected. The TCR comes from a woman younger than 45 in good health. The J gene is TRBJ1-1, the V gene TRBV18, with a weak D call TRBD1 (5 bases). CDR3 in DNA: TGTGCCAGCTCACCCAGACAACAGGACACGAACACTGAAGCTTTCTTT. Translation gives CASSPRQQDTNTEAFF. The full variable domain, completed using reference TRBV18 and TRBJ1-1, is NAGVMQNPRHLVRRRGQEARLRCSPMKGHSHVYWYRQLPEEGLKFMVYLQKENIIDESGMPKERFSAEFPKEGPSILRIQQVVRGDSAAYFCASSPRQQDTNTEAFFGQGTRLTVV.